A single sample is the source of the 17 T cell receptor beta chains below, sequenced in a study of CD8+CD57+ T cells in acquired aplastic anemia. CDR3 and TCR beta VDJ profiling relied on a genomic DNA template. Each CDR3 protein is one row after TCRdb ran MiXCR on the reads. The table includes about 400,000 distinct CDR3 sequences, just under 70% detected once. The sample was sorted CD4+, CD8+, or CD8+CD57+ T cells (not recorded which) from PBMCs. The origin of the receptors is a human donor in good health, serving as a control.

The CDR3 loop reads CASSEGQVEQFF. DNA of the CDR3: TGTGCCAGCAGCGAAGGACAGGTTGAGCAGTTCTTC. The chain recombines TRBV9 with TRBJ2-1; 7 positions agree with TRBD1. The V and J ends lost 3 bases and 9 bases, in that order; junction bases with no gene match: 3. Germline V gives CDR1 SGDLS, CDR2 YYNGEE. The CDR3 consists of 12 residues.

The chain combines TRBV29-1 with TRBJ2-3, with 9 bases identical to TRBD2. Germline V gene lookup returns CDR1 SQVTM and CDR2 ANQGSEA. The junction had 7 bases not matched to a gene; V was cut back by 6 bases and J by 6 bases. The CDR3 length is 13 residues. This chain's CDR3 is CSVARTSEDTQYF. The CDR3 nucleotides are TGCAGCGTCGCAAGGACTAGCGAGGATACGCAGTATTTT.

Ten or more counts support this clonotype. The rearrangement joins TRBV27 to TRBJ1-6; TRBD1 matches at 11 bases. Looked up from germline, CDR1 is MNHEY and CDR2 is SMNVEV (reference sequence). V was pared by 4 bases and J by 11 bases, with 7 bases of the junction left unmatched. CDR3 size: 15 residues. As DNA, the CDR3 is TGTGCCAGCAGTTACCGGGACAGGGGGTATACACCCCTCCACTTT. This translates into CASSYRDRGYTPLHF.

Remarks on this clonotype: An end of the junction does not agree with germline; a read error may underlie this. This chain uses TRBV7-7 with TRBJ1-5, with a possible D match to TRBD1 (6 bases). CDR3 length: 15 residues. Germline lookup yields CDR1 SSHAT and CDR2 FNYEAQ (reference sequence). CDR3 loop: CASSLTTGSGQHLHF. The CDR3 DNA reads as TGTGCTAGCAGCTTGACGACAGGCTCTGGCCAGCACTTGCATTTT.

The genes are TRBV2 and TRBJ2-2, with unresolved D. Germline values: CDR1 SNHLY, CDR2 FYNNEI. The CDR3 extends over 13 amino acids. V was cut by 7 bases and J by 3 bases, with 9 bases left in between. Written as DNA, the CDR3 is TGTGCCAGCACCGACTCGTACACCGGGGAGCTGTTTTTT. As protein: CASTDSYTGELFF.

This clonotype was detected ten times or more. The chain couples TRBV25-1 to TRBJ2-1, with TRBD2 identical over 8 bases. V was pared by 5 bases and J by 9 bases, with 9 bases of the junction left unmatched. The CDR3 extends over 14 amino acids. The germline V gene encodes CDR1 MGHDK and CDR2 SYGVNS. The CDR3 sequence is CASSSHGGAREQFF. The CDR3 DNA reads as TGTGCCAGCAGTTCACACGGGGGGGCACGTGAGCAGTTCTTC.

This clonotype was detected a few times. This chain links TRBV7-2 with TRBJ2-7, with D possibly being TRBD1 or TRBD2 (6 bases each). With 1 base removed from V and 3 bases from J, the gap between germline ends came to 13 bases. This CDR3 region has 15 residues. The germline CDR1 and CDR2 sequences are SGHTA and FQGNSA. The CDR3 DNA reads as TGTGCCAGCAGCTTAGGAGGGGGGTCCAACTACGAGCAGTACTTC. Translating it yields CASSLGGGSNYEQYF. Drawing the rest from reference TRBV7-2 and TRBJ2-7, the complete variable domain is GAGVSQSPSNKVTEKGKDVELRCDPISGHTALYWYRQSLGQGLEFLIYFQGNSAPDKSGLPSDRFSAERTGGSVSTLTIQRTQQEDSAVYLCASSLGGGSNYEQYFGPGTRLTVT.

This chain links TRBV9 with TRBJ2-7, with a tentative D call TRBD2 (5 bases). CDR3 length: 14 residues. With 4 bases removed from V and 6 bases from J, the gap between germline ends came to 17 bases. Per germline, CDR1 SGDLS and CDR2 YYNGEE. The CDR3 DNA reads as TGTGCCAGCAGCCCCCATACAGCGGCGATCGAGCAGTACTTC. This codes for CASSPHTAAIEQYF.

A word on this clonotype: A clone one base away is much larger, so this may be a read error. The chain has TRBV20-1 and TRBJ2-1; the D call may be TRBD1 or TRBD2 (6 bases each). The CDR3 runs 14 residues. Between the trimmed V and J ends, which lost 5 bases and 12 bases, there was a span of 23 bases. Germline values: CDR1 DFQATT, CDR2 SNEGSKA (reference sequence). CDR3 sequence reads: CSAEGGALGDGQFF. In DNA, the CDR3 is TGCAGTGCTGAGGGGGGTGCATTGGGGGATGGGCAGTTCTTC.

This clonotype was counted ten times or more. J is TRBJ1-2 and V is TRBV12-3 or TRBV12-4; no reliable D call. V was shortened by 5 bases and J by 8 bases, with 15 bases between the two germline ends. The CDR3 has 13 residues. CDR3 region: CASSMRPAEGYTF. CDR3 nucleotide sequence: TGTGCCAGCAGTATGCGGCCAGCGGAGGGCTACACCTTC.

The J gene is TRBJ1-4, the V gene TRBV7-8; D is undetermined. Germline V CDR1 and CDR2: SGHVS, FQNEAQ. Trimming took off 2 bases at V and 16 bases at J, with 14 bases between the two ends. This CDR3 has 12 amino acids. The CDR3 reads CASSLPGQTQFF. Written as DNA, the CDR3 is TGTGCCAGCAGCTTACCAGGCCAAACACAGTTTTTT.

The gene calls are TRBV4-1 and TRBJ2-2; perhaps TRBD2 as D (5 bases). Germline-derived CDR1 and CDR2 are MGHRA and YSYEKL. The V end was cut by 9 bases, the J end by 7 bases, with 21 bases between. The CDR3 sequence is 15 residues long. CDR3 protein: CASGHVRLAIGELFF. The CDR3 nucleotides are TGCGCCAGTGGCCACGTCCGGCTAGCAATCGGGGAGCTGTTTTTT.

Concerning this clonotype: A much larger clone differs from this one at a single base, so this may be a read error. This chain links TRBV3-1 with TRBJ1-1; D gene unclear. V was pared by 1 base and J by 4 bases, with 7 bases between. The CDR3 extends over 13 amino acids. CDR1 is LGHDT and CDR2 is YNNKEL in the germline V gene (reference sequence). The DNA for the CDR3 is TGTGCCAGCAGCCAAGTGAGGAGCACTGAAGCTTTCTTT. This translates into CASSQVRSTEAFF.

This rearrangement joins TRBV20-1 to TRBJ2-5, with D hard to call. Looked up from germline, CDR1 is DFQATT and CDR2 is SNEGSKA (reference sequence). CDR3 size: 13 residues. Trimming shortened V by 2 bases and J by 9 bases, and 16 bases separated the two germline ends. Written as DNA, the CDR3 is TGCAGTGCTAGAAACGAAGTTAAGGGCCCCCAGTACTTC. Translation gives CSARNEVKGPQYF.

The V and J genes are TRBV19 and TRBJ1-2; a possible D gene is TRBD1 (5 bases). The V gene lost 7 bases and the J gene lost 4 bases, with 10 bases spanning the gap. The germline V gene has CDR1 LNHDA and CDR2 SQIVND (reference sequence). The CDR3 has 12 residues. The CDR3 bases are TGTGCCAGTACGAAGGGGCTCTATGGCTACACCTTC. It yields the protein CASTKGLYGYTF.

The gene calls are TRBV20-1 and TRBJ1-2; maybe TRBD1 (5 bases). CDR3 size: 13 residues. Germline V gene lookup returns CDR1 DFQATT and CDR2 SNEGSKA (reference sequence). V was trimmed by 2 bases and J by 8 bases, leaving 15 bases between them. The CDR3 here is CSARLGTSEGYTF. CDR3 DNA: TGCAGTGCTAGACTCGGGACTAGCGAGGGCTACACCTTC.

V usage is TRBV29-1 and J usage is TRBJ2-7; 7 bases are shared with TRBD1. Germline V gives CDR1 SQVTM, CDR2 ANQGSEA. The V and J ends lost 6 bases and 7 bases, in that order; junction bases with no gene match: 9. The CDR3 totals 12 residues. The chain's CDR3 is CSVGRDRDEQYF. Here the CDR3 DNA reads TGCAGCGTGGGCCGGGACAGAGATGAGCAGTACTTC.